The rows below give T cell receptor beta chains drawn from one sample of a study of shared clonotypes between healthy human individuals. The assay was immunoSEQ multiplex PCR, and TCRdb's table has in-frame clones only and misses some. The sample lists more than 500,000 clones; 85% to 95% were seen once. Sequencing was carried out using naive CD8+ T cells sorted from blood. These receptors came from a woman in her 30s in good health. Each CDR3 is given with its conserved first and last residue. A D gene is named only where the DNA matches it firmly. A clone size is listed for some rows: how often the clone was seen (once, few, many), or a class if it is expanded.

>TRBD2|TRBV27|15|TRBJ2-7|once
TGTGCCAGCAGTTTAATCGCGGGAGCAGAGTACGAGCAGTACTTC
CASSLIAGAEYEQYF
>NA|TRBV28|15|TRBJ1-1|NA
TGTGCCAGCACCAACTGGGCCGATTTGAACACTGAAGCTTTCTTT
CASTNWADLNTEAFF
>NA|TRBV19|10|TRBJ2-4|NA
TGTGCCAGTGGTTCGGGAGTTCAGTACTTC
CASGSGVQYF
>NA|TRBV15|15|TRBJ2-3|NA
TGTGCCACCAGCAGCCGGTCCACTAGCACAGATACGCAGTATTTT
CATSSRSTSTDTQYF
>NA|TRBV5-4|14|TRBJ2-7|NA
TGTGCCAGCAGCCCTACGACAGCCTCCTACGAGCAGTACTTC
CASSPTTASYEQYF
>TRBD1|TRBV5-6|16|TRBJ2-2|NA
TGTGCCAGCAGCCCTCTCAGGGGGTCGAACACCGGGGAGCTGTTTTTT
CASSPLRGSNTGELFF
>TRBD1|TRBV30|17|TRBJ1-3|NA
TGTGCCTGGATTGGATGGGATGACAGGGGCTCTGGAAACACCATATATTTT
CAWIGWDDRGSGNTIYF
>NA|TRBV30|8|TRBJ1-1|few
TGTGCCTGGAATAAGGCTTTCTTT
CAWNKAFF
>NA|TRBV5-1|14|TRBJ2-1|NA
TGCGCCAGCAGCCCGGGGGGCGAGGGAAATGAGCAGTTCTTC
CASSPGGEGNEQFF
>NA|TRBV5-1|15|TRBJ2-2|NA
TGCGCCAGCAGCTTGTCCAGGGGTTACACCGGGGAGCTGTTTTTT
CASSLSRGYTGELFF
>NA|TRBV13|13|TRBJ2-7|NA
TGTGCCAGCAGCTTAGAAAGGGACTACGAGCAGTACTTC
CASSLERDYEQYF
>NA|TRBV5-4|14|TRBJ2-1|NA
TGTGCCGTTAACCGGGACCGCCGCCTCAATGAGCAGTTCTTC
CAVNRDRRLNEQFF
>NA|TRBV11-2|13|TRBJ1-1|NA
TGTGCCAGCAGCCCCCGGTTGAACACTGAAGCTTTCTTT
CASSPRLNTEAFF
>TRBD2|TRBV10-2|14|TRBJ2-7|NA
TGCGCCAGCAGTGTGTTAGCGGGAGGGGACGAGCAGTACTTC
CASSVLAGGDEQYF
>NA|TRBV13|13|TRBJ2-3|NA
TGTGCCAGCAGCTTAGTAGGAACAGATACGCAGTATTTT
CASSLVGTDTQYF
>TRBD1|TRBV25-1|15|TRBJ1-1|NA
TGTGCCAGCAGTGATGAACAGGGGGTAAACACTGAAGCTTTCTTT
CASSDEQGVNTEAFF
>NA|TRBV29-1|14|TRBJ2-7|NA
TGCAGCGTTGTCCCATCTACAGGGCCCTACGAGCAGTACTTC
CSVVPSTGPYEQYF
>NA|TRBV11-2|14|TRBJ2-7|NA
TGTGCCAGCAGCTGGGGCCAGGGGGGGTACGAGCAGTACTTC
CASSWGQGGYEQYF
>TRBD2|TRBV5-4|16|TRBJ2-2|NA
TGTGCCAGCAGCTTGGGACTAGCGGGATCGGGCGGGGAGCTGTTTTTT
CASSLGLAGSGGELFF
>TRBD1|TRBV5-1|14|TRBJ2-7|NA
TGCGCCAGCAGCCCAAATACCGGGACAGGGGAGCAGTACTTC
CASSPNTGTGEQYF
>NA|TRBV12-1|14|TRBJ2-1|NA
TGTGCCAGCAGCTTTGGGGGACCTCGCCCTGAGCAGTTCTTC
CASSFGGPRPEQFF
>TRBD2|TRBV27|14|TRBJ2-7|NA
TGTGCCAGCAGTGAGGGGGCTAGCGGGATAGAGCAGTACTTC
CASSEGASGIEQYF
>NA|TRBV19|11|TRBJ2-1|NA
TGTGCCAGTAGTATATACAATGAGCAGTTCTTC
CASSIYNEQFF
>NA|TRBV27|14|TRBJ1-1|NA
TGTGCCAGCAGTCTTCGTCATCAGAACACTGAAGCTTTCTTT
CASSLRHQNTEAFF
>NA|TRBV27|14|TRBJ2-7|once
TGTGCCAGCAGTTTAGCGGGGAGCTCCTACGAGCAGTACTTC
CASSLAGSSYEQYF
>TRBD1|TRBV27|17|TRBJ2-5|NA
TGTGCCAGCAGTTCACTACCCAGAACAGGGGGCTGGGAGACCCAGTACTTC
CASSSLPRTGGWETQYF
>TRBD2|TRBV4-1|15|TRBJ2-1|NA
TGCGCCAGCAGCCAAGGGACTAGCGTAGACAATGAGCAGTTCTTC
CASSQGTSVDNEQFF
>TRBD1|TRBV19|17|TRBJ2-5|NA
TGTGCCAGTAGTATAGACCTCAAGACAGGGTCGAAAGAGACCCAGTACTTC
CASSIDLKTGSKETQYF
>NA|TRBV5-6|16|TRBJ2-7|NA
TGTGCCAGCAGCCAAGGAACAGGAATGTTTTCCTACGAGCAGTACTTC
CASSQGTGMFSYEQYF
>TRBD1|TRBV6-5|14|TRBJ1-5|NA
TGTGCCAGCAGCGACAGGGAGGTAAATCAGCCCCAGCATTTT
CASSDREVNQPQHF
>TRBD2|TRBV27|15|TRBJ2-7|NA
TGTGCCAGCAGTTTCGGGAGGGAAGTCTCCTACGAGCAGTACTTC
CASSFGREVSYEQYF
>TRBD1|TRBV10-2|14|TRBJ1-4|NA
TGCGCCAGCAGCCTGACAGGGGTGGCTGAAAAACTGTTTTTT
CASSLTGVAEKLFF
>TRBD2|TRBV28|18|TRBJ2-7|once
TGTGCCAGCAGTTTCGGAGTAGCGGGAGGGTTTAGCTCCTACGAGCAGTACTTC
CASSFGVAGGFSSYEQYF
>NA|TRBV11-1|14|TRBJ1-1|NA
TGTGCCAGCAGCCCCCTCCCCTCGAACACTGAAGCTTTCTTT
CASSPLPSNTEAFF
>NA|TRBV27|17|TRBJ2-3|NA
TGTGCCAGCAGCCACGTATGGCGGGGTGGAAGCACAGATACGCAGTATTTT
CASSHVWRGGSTDTQYF
>TRBD1|TRBV27|12|TRBJ2-7|NA
TGTGCCAGCAGACAGGGGGCTTACGAGCAGTACTTC
CASRQGAYEQYF
>TRBD1|TRBV2|15|TRBJ2-5|once
TGTGCCAGCAGCCCAGGGGGCAGTTTCCTAGAGACCCAGTACTTC
CASSPGGSFLETQYF
>NA|TRBV5-4|13|TRBJ1-2|once
TGTGCCAGCAGCTTGGACAGCTCTTATGGCTACACCTTC
CASSLDSSYGYTF
>NA|TRBV11-1|13|TRBJ1-5|NA
TGTGCCAGCAGCTTAAACGGGAATCAGCCCCAGCATTTT
CASSLNGNQPQHF
>NA|TRBV5-6|15|TRBJ2-7|once
TGTGCCAGCAGCTTGGGGTTAGGACTATTTTACGAGCAGTACTTC
CASSLGLGLFYEQYF
>NA|TRBV29-1|13|TRBJ1-1|NA
TGCAGCGTTGAAGAGGGCCTGAACACTGAAGCTTTCTTT
CSVEEGLNTEAFF
>NA|TRBV5-4|13|TRBJ2-3|NA
TGTGCCAGCAGCGTCGTGGGACCAGATACGCAGTATTTT
CASSVVGPDTQYF
>NA|TRBV5-6|12|TRBJ1-1|NA
TGTGCCAGCAGCTTCCTGAACACTGAAGCTTTCTTT
CASSFLNTEAFF
>NA|TRBV25-1|13|TRBJ2-1|NA
TGTGCCAGCAGTGAATTGTCCACCAATGAGCAGTTCTTC
CASSELSTNEQFF
>TRBD1|TRBV5-6|15|TRBJ2-1|NA
TGTGCCAGCAGTTTGGGACAGGCCTCCTACAATGAGCAGTTCTTC
CASSLGQASYNEQFF
>NA|TRBV5-1|17|TRBJ2-5|NA
TGCGCCAGCAGTTGGACTGCGTTGGGGCCATCACAAGAGACCCAGTACTTC
CASSWTALGPSQETQYF
>NA|TRBV9|18|TRBJ2-4|NA
TGTGCCAGCAGCGTACTATCAGGGAGCGCAGAGGGTCAGAACATTCAGTACTTC
CASSVLSGSAEGQNIQYF
>TRBD1|TRBV4-1|15|TRBJ2-5|NA
TGCGCCAGCAGCCAGCGGACAGGGGGTTCGGAGACCCAGTACTTC
CASSQRTGGSETQYF
>NA|TRBV28|17|TRBJ2-3|NA
TGTGCCAGCAGTACGCGATACATAGGGCAGGCCACAGATACGCAGTATTTT
CASSTRYIGQATDTQYF
>NA|TRBV7-9|9|TRBJ2-1|few
TGTGCCAGCAGACATGAGCAGTTCTTC
CASRHEQFF